The entry below describes one T cell receptor beta chain. Its antigen is not known. The sample comes from a study of T cell responses to AZD1222 COVID-19 vaccine. Study-level findings and limits: CD4 TCRs associated with vaccination spanned spike, dominating at 160-218 and 743-854.

The germline V and J ends were trimmed by 4 bases and 4 bases, with 15 bases remaining between them. This CDR3 comprises 15 residues. The V gene's germline CDR1 is SGHNT and CDR2 YYREEE (reference sequence). Sequenced by immunoSEQ multiplex PCR; TCRdb stores in-frame clones only, minus some. The sample includes about 85,000 clones, approximately 87% of them seen just once. Here the sequenced sample was peripheral blood, taken on day 0 of AZD1222 vaccination. The receptor was isolated from an adult in good health. The rearrangement uses TRBV5-4 and TRBJ1-3; a possible D gene is TRBD1 (5 bases). CDR3 in DNA: TGTGCCAGCAGCGCAGGGACGGCGGGGGGAAACACCATATATTTT. This translates into CASSAGTAGGNTIYF.